The 15 T cell receptor beta chains below come from one sample, sequenced in a study of cytomegalovirus exposure and HLA in healthy donors (TCRdb year 2017). Library construction relied on the immunoSEQ multiplex PCR assay. The multiplex PCR relied on a mix of 60 forward primers for TCR Vbeta segments and 13 reverse primers for TCR Jbeta segments. Held by TCRdb, this immuneACCESS table contains in-frame sequences only and omits some clones. Under half of the omission traces to an unresolved V gene where checked; the cause of the rest is unknown. The sample data list about 170,000 clones, and about 80% of these were observed just once. Around 2.3% of the sample is in the top ten clones. The sequenced sample consisted of PBMCs. These TCRs come from a woman in her forties or fifties in good health and CMV-seronegative.

The chain uses TRBV4-1 and TRBJ1-4; tentative D call: TRBD1 (5 bases). In germline, CDR1 is MGHRA, CDR2 YSYEKL. The CDR3 sequence is 15 residues long. Trimming left V 1 base short and J 7 bases short, with 13 bases between. This CDR3 is CASSQVRAGGEKLFF. The DNA of the CDR3 is TGCGCCAGCAGCCAAGTGAGGGCGGGGGGTGAAAAACTGTTTTTT.

The chain recombines TRBV28 with TRBJ2-5, with TRBD2 matching over 14 bases. The J call is uncertain, as TRBJ2-7 better fits the DNA end. Germline V gene data show CDR1 as MDHEN and CDR2 as SYDVKM. The CDR3 totals 17 residues. CDR3 nucleotides: TGTGCCAGCAGTCGGGGACTAGCGGGAGACGGATTCTACGAGCAGTACTTC. Its translation: CASSRGLAGDGFYEQYF.

The chain has TRBV5-1 and TRBJ2-1, with 11 bases identical to TRBD2. J was trimmed by 0 bases and V by 0 bases; bases with no gene match: 8. CDR1 is SGHRS and CDR2 is YFSETQ in the germline V gene. The CDR3 runs to 19 residues. CDR3 region: CASSLVSSGGSSSYNEQFF. The DNA for the CDR3 is TGCGCCAGCAGCTTGGTGTCTAGCGGGGGGTCCAGCTCCTACAATGAGCAGTTCTTC.

This clone has only one observation. This chain joins TRBV6-1 and TRBJ1-5; D gene ambiguous. Germline assignment: CDR1 MNHNS and CDR2 SASEGT. V was clipped by 4 bases and J by 2 bases, with 12 bases between them. The CDR3 is 15 amino acids. DNA for the CDR3: TGTGCCAGCAGTGGCGGGCCGACGGGCAATCAGCCCCAGCATTTT. Amino acids: CASSGGPTGNQPQHF.

The rearrangement links TRBV4-1 to TRBJ2-5; TRBD1 matches 8 bases. This CDR3 is built from 15 residues. The germline V gene encodes CDR1 MGHRA and CDR2 YSYEKL. V lost 4 bases, J lost 5 bases, and 9 bases stayed unmatched. CDR3 residues: CASSRIQGVGETQYF. For the CDR3, the DNA is TGCGCCAGCAGCCGAATACAGGGGGTGGGGGAGACCCAGTACTTC.

The chain uses TRBV4-3 and TRBJ2-3; D might be TRBD2 (5 bases). The CDR3 covers 17 residues. Germline lookup yields CDR1 LGHNA and CDR2 YSLEER. V lost 0 bases and J 2 bases, leaving 15 bases between the germline ends. CDR3 sequence (DNA): TGCGCCAGCAGCCAAGACGGAGCTAGCTCGGTCACAGATACGCAGTATTTT. This sequence encodes CASSQDGASSVTDTQYF.

The CDR3 nucleotides are TGTGCCAGCAGTGATATTCTCGCGCCGGACAGGCTTTCACCCCTCCACTTT. This sequence encodes CASSDILAPDRLSPLHF. The rearrangement joins TRBV2 to TRBJ1-6, with 7 bases aligning to TRBD1. Trimming took 3 bases from V and 9 from J; bases not matched to a gene: 14. Germline V lookup: CDR1 SNHLY, CDR2 FYNNEI. The CDR3 length is 17 residues.

V and J are TRBV6-1 and TRBJ2-1; 9 nucleotides match TRBD2. V was pared by 4 bases and J by 0 bases, with 1 base of the junction left unmatched. Looked up from germline, CDR1 is MNHNS and CDR2 is SASEGT. This CDR3 has 15 residues. CDR3: CASSGGRASYNEQFF. The DNA of the CDR3 is TGTGCCAGCAGTGGCGGGAGGGCCTCCTACAATGAGCAGTTCTTC.

This sequence joins TRBV27 and TRBJ1-4; possibly TRBD1 for D (5 bases). V lost 8 bases to trimming and J lost 5 bases, with 30 bases between them. The CDR3 runs 19 residues. CDR1 is MNHEY and CDR2 is SMNVEV in the germline V gene (reference sequence). The CDR3 sequence is CASGRTNVHLKGRNEKLFF. In nucleotides, the CDR3 is TGTGCCAGCGGACGGACCAACGTACACTTAAAGGGGCGAAATGAAAAACTGTTTTTT.

The gene calls are TRBV29-1 and TRBJ2-7, with 7 bases lining up with TRBD1. There are 14 residues in the CDR3. The J segment lost 5 bases and the V segment lost 7 bases, leaving 14 bases of the junction unmatched. Germline-derived CDR1 and CDR2 are SQVTM and ANQGSEA. CDR3 DNA: TGCAGCGCCCGGGACCGACAGGGTATCAACGAGCAGTACTTC. It specifies CSARDRQGINEQYF.

V usage is TRBV9 and J usage is TRBJ2-7, with TRBD2 matching over 8 bases. Trimming took 2 bases from V and 0 from J; bases not matched to a gene: 4. Per the germline V gene, CDR1 is SGDLS and CDR2 is YYNGEE. The CDR3 loop spans 15 amino acids. The CDR3 sequence: CASSVRSGNSYEQYF. DNA for the CDR3: TGTGCCAGCAGCGTTCGTAGCGGGAACTCCTACGAGCAGTACTTC.

V usage is TRBV5-6 and J usage is TRBJ2-3; TRBD1 might be the D (5 bases). This CDR3 has 15 amino acids. Per germline, CDR1 SGHDT and CDR2 YYEEEE. Between the trimmed V and J ends, which lost 4 bases and 2 bases, there was a span of 14 bases. The DNA for the CDR3 is TGTGCCAGCAGCCCTAGGACACTAAACACAGATACGCAGTATTTT. The encoded protein is CASSPRTLNTDTQYF.

V and J are TRBV5-1 and TRBJ2-3, with TRBD2 identical over 8 bases. The CDR3 runs 15 residues. Germline-derived CDR1 and CDR2 are SGHRS and YFSETQ. V shed 4 bases and J 3 bases; nucleotides not matched to a gene: 7. The CDR3 protein is CASSRGGRGTDTQYF. DNA for the CDR3: TGCGCCAGCAGCCGGGGGGGGCGCGGGACAGATACGCAGTATTTT.

V usage is TRBV28 and J usage is TRBJ1-3; D is possibly TRBD1 (6 bases). V was clipped by 8 bases and J by 2 bases, with 16 bases between them. Germline loops: CDR1 MDHEN, CDR2 SYDVKM. The CDR3 is made up of 15 amino acids. CDR3: CASVGQRLTGNTIYF. The CDR3 DNA reads as TGTGCCAGCGTCGGACAGCGCCTAACTGGAAACACCATATATTTT.

CDR3: CASSLLTLAGKDNQPQHF. DNA for the CDR3: TGTGCCAGCAGTTTATTGACCCTGGCGGGGAAGGACAATCAGCCCCAGCATTTT. The chain combines TRBV28 with TRBJ1-5, with D uncertain. V was cut by 1 base and J by 3 bases, with 19 bases left in between. This CDR3 has 18 amino acids. In germline, CDR1 is MDHEN, CDR2 SYDVKM.